Each of the 15 T cell receptor beta chains below was sequenced from the same sample in a study of cytomegalovirus exposure and HLA in healthy donors. The PCR contained 60 Vbeta and 13 Jbeta primers. Assay: immunoSEQ multiplex PCR; the TCRdb copy retains only in-frame clones and omits some. The data contain 100,000 to 150,000 clones, about four fifths of them singletons. Source material: PBMCs. These receptors all come from a woman in her thirties or forties in good health and CMV-seropositive.

The gene calls are TRBV15 and TRBJ2-5, with D possibly being TRBD1 (6 bases). CDR1 is LNHNV and CDR2 is YYDKDF in the germline V gene (reference sequence). The CDR3 sequence is 15 residues long. V was pared by 5 bases and J by 2 bases, with 15 bases between. The CDR3 DNA follows: TGTGCCACCAGCCTGACCGGACAGCCGCAAGAGACCCAGTACTTC. This gives the protein CATSLTGQPQETQYF.

This chain uses TRBV9 with TRBJ2-1; TRBD2 matches at 7 bases. This CDR3 has 17 residues. The J segment lost 4 bases and the V segment lost 3 bases, leaving 13 bases of the junction unmatched. The germline CDR1 and CDR2 sequences are SGDLS and YYNGEE. CDR3 sequence: CASSAATGTTSYNEQFF. CDR3 DNA sequence: TGTGCCAGCAGCGCAGCCACCGGGACTACCTCATACAATGAGCAGTTCTTC.

The rearrangement links TRBV7-9 to TRBJ2-7; D perhaps matches TRBD1 (6 bases). V shed 3 bases and J shed 2 bases, with 11 bases lying between them. Per germline, CDR1 SEHNR and CDR2 FQNEAQ (reference sequence). The CDR3 loop spans 14 amino acids. CDR3 loop: CASSFGQTAYEQYF. DNA of the CDR3: TGTGCCAGCAGCTTCGGACAGACCGCCTACGAGCAGTACTTC.

The chain carries TRBV30 and TRBJ1-6, with D perhaps TRBD1 (6 bases). The CDR3 runs to 16 residues. From germline, CDR1 is GTSNPN and CDR2 SVGIG (reference sequence). With 4 bases removed from V and 11 bases from J, the gap between germline ends came to 24 bases. For the CDR3, the DNA is TGTGCCTGGACCACATTAATGACAGGCAGAAGAACACCCCTCCACTTT. Its translation: CAWTTLMTGRRTPLHF.

The CDR3 DNA reads as TGTGCTAGTGGTTTGGTACTAGCAGGGGGCCTGGGTGGAAACACCATATATTTT. Its protein is CASGLVLAGGLGGNTIYF. This rearrangement joins TRBV12-5 to TRBJ1-3; 8 positions agree with TRBD1. The CDR3 consists of 18 residues. The germline CDR1 and CDR2 sequences are LGHNT and FRNRAP. V shed 0 bases and J 3 bases; nucleotides not matched to a gene: 10.

The chain joins TRBV28 to TRBJ2-7, with TRBD2 matching over 8 bases. The CDR3 sequence is 16 residues long. V trimming: 1 base; J trimming: 3 bases; junction bases outside the gene matches: 8. Germline CDR1 and CDR2: MDHEN and SYDVKM. CDR3 nucleotide sequence: TGTGCCAGCAGTTTATCCGAGCGGGAGTGGTTCTACGAGCAGTACTTC. Translation gives CASSLSEREWFYEQYF.

The chain employs TRBV6-1 and TRBJ2-3; 12 bases are a match to TRBD1. Germline-derived CDR1 and CDR2 are MNHNS and SASEGT. CDR3 size: 16 residues. V trimming: 8 bases; J trimming: 4 bases; junction bases outside the gene matches: 10. This CDR3 is CASAEAGTGGADTQYF. CDR3 bases: TGTGCCAGCGCTGAAGCCGGGACAGGGGGCGCAGATACGCAGTATTTT.

The V and J genes are TRBV6-6 and TRBJ1-1; D not resolved. Trimming pared 6 bases from V and 4 bases from J, leaving 15 bases between. The CDR3 extends over 14 amino acids. CDR1 and CDR2 (germline): MNHNY, SVGAGI (reference sequence). The CDR3 nucleotides read TGTGCCAGCAGCATTAAGGGAGGCGGCACTGAAGCTTTCTTT. It specifies CASSIKGGGTEAFF.

This chain uses TRBV21-1 with TRBJ1-2; the D call in the table, TRBD1, was not verified against the DNA. TRBV21-1 is reported as a pseudogene. CDR3 size: 13 residues. CDR3 nucleotide sequence: TGTGCCAGCAGCCCAGGGGGTAACTATGGCTACACCTTC. Translated, it gives CASSPGGNYGYTF.

The rearrangement uses TRBV9 and TRBJ2-4; 9 bases align to TRBD1. The V segment lost 4 bases and the J segment 1 base; nucleotides outside the gene matches: 9. CDR1 and CDR2 from the germline V gene are SGDLS and YYNGEE. The CDR3 extends over 17 amino acids. The CDR3 sequence is CASSPSGTGMAKNIQYF. Written as DNA, the CDR3 is TGTGCCAGCAGCCCCTCCGGGACAGGGATGGCCAAAAACATTCAGTACTTC.

The genes are TRBV5-4 and TRBJ2-7; TRBD2 matches at 11 bases. Losses at the gene ends were 1 base for V and 6 bases for J; bases not matched to a gene: 0. Germline loops: CDR1 SGHNT, CDR2 YYREEE (reference sequence). The CDR3 consists of 13 residues. As DNA, the CDR3 is TGTGCCAGCAGCTTGCTAGCGGGAGGCGAGCAGTACTTC. It codes for CASSLLAGGEQYF. Full variable domain (remainder filled in from reference TRBV5-4 and TRBJ2-7): ETGVTQSPTHLIKTRGQQVTLRCSSQSGHNTVSWYQQALGQGPQFIFQYYREEENGRGNFPPRFSGLQFPNYSSELNVNALELDDSALYLCASSLLAGGEQYFGPGTRLTVT.

Here the CDR3 reads CASSLPSPYNEQFF. In nucleotides, the CDR3 is TGTGCCAGCAGCTTACCCTCCCCCTACAATGAGCAGTTCTTC. V usage is TRBV7-2 and J usage is TRBJ2-1, with D unclear. Looked up from germline, CDR1 is SGHTA and CDR2 is FQGNSA. CDR3 length: 14 residues. The V gene lost 2 bases and the J gene lost 2 bases, with 7 bases spanning the gap.

The V call is TRBV5-6, the J call TRBJ2-1; TRBD2 matches 9 bases. V dropped 4 bases and J dropped 10; count of bases not matched to a gene: 9. Per germline, CDR1 SGHDT and CDR2 YYEEEE. This CDR3 has 14 residues. For the CDR3, the DNA is TGTGCCAGCAGCCCAGAGCGGGAGGATAGGGAGCAGTTCTTC. Translating gives CASSPEREDREQFF. The complete variable domain, with remaining parts taken from reference TRBV5-6 and TRBJ2-1, reads DAGVTQSPTHLIKTRGQQVTLRCSPKSGHDTVSWYQQALGQGPQFIFQYYEEEERQRGNFPDRFSGHQFPNYSSELNVNALLLGDSALYLCASSPEREDREQFFGPGTRLTVL.

The chain employs TRBV7-2 and TRBJ2-1; perhaps TRBD2 as D (5 bases). The CDR3 has 15 residues. Germline values: CDR1 SGHTA, CDR2 FQGNSA. V was trimmed by 5 bases and J by 0 bases, leaving 11 bases between them. This CDR3 is CASSISVLSYNEQFF. The DNA of the CDR3 is TGTGCCAGCAGCATTAGCGTGCTCTCCTACAATGAGCAGTTCTTC.

This clone has a single count. J is TRBJ1-4 and V is TRBV2, with D unclear. V dropped 5 bases and J dropped 0 bases, with 16 bases sitting between them. Looked up from germline, CDR1 is SNHLY and CDR2 is FYNNEI. This CDR3 has 17 amino acids. The CDR3 sequence: CASSSLGSYATNEKLFF. In nucleotides, the CDR3 is TGTGCCAGCAGTAGCTTGGGCAGTTACGCAACTAATGAAAAACTGTTTTTT.